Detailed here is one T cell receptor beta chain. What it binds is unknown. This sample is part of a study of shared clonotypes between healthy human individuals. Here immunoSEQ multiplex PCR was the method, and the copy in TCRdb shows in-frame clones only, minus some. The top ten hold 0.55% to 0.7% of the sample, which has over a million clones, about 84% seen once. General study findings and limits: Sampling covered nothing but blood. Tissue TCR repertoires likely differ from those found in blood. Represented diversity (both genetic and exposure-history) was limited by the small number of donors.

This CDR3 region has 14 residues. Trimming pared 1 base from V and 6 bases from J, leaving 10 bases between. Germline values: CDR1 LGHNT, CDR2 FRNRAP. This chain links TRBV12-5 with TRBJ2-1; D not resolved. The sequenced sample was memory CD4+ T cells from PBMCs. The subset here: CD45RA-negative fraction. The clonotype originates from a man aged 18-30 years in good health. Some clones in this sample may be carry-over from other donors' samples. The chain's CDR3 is CASGLGTSINEQFF. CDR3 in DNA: TGTGCTAGTGGTTTGGGGACCTCAATCAATGAGCAGTTCTTC. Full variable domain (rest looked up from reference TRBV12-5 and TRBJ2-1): DARVTQTPRHKVTEMGQEVTMRCQPILGHNTVFWYRQTMMQGLELLAYFRNRAPLDDSGMPKDRFSAEMPDATLATLKIQPSEPRDSAVYFCASGLGTSINEQFFGPGTRLTVL.